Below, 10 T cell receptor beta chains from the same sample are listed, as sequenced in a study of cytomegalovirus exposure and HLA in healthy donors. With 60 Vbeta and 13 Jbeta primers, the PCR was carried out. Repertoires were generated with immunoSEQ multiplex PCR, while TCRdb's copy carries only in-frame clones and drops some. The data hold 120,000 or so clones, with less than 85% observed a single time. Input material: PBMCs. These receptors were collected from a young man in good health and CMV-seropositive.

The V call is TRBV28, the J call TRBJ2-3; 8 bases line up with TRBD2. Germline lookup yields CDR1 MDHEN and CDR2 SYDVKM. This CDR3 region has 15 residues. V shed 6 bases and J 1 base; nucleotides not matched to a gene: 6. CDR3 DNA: TGTGCCAGCAGAGGGGTACTAGCGGGCACAGATACGCAGTATTTT. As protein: CASRGVLAGTDTQYF.

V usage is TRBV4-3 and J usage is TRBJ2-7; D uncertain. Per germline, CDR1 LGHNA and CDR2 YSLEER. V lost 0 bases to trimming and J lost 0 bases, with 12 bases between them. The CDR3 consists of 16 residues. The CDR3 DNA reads TGCGCCAGCAGCCAAGATCGGAGCCCTAGCTCCTACGAGCAGTACTTC. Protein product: CASSQDRSPSSYEQYF.

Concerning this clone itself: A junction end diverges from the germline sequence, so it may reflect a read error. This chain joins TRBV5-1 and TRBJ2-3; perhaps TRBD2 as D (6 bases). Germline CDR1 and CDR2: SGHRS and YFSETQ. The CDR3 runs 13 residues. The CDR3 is CATGAGTTDAQYF. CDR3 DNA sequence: TGCGCCACCGGGGCGGGGACCACAGATGCGCAGTATTTT. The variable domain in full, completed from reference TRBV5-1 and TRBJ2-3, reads KAGVTQTPRYLIKTRGQQVTLSCSPISGHRSVSWYQQTPGQGLQFLFEYFSETQRNKGNFPGRFSGRQFSNSRSEMNVSTLELGDSALYLCATGAGTTDAQYFGPGTRLTVL.

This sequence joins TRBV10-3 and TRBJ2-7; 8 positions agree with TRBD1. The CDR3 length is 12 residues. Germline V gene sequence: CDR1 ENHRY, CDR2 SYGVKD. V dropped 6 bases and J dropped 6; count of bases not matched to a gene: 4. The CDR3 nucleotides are TGTGCCATCAGGCCTACAGGGGGCGAGCAGTACTTC. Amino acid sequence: CAIRPTGGEQYF.

CDR3 sequence: CASRGTSGNNEQFF. CDR3 bases: TGCGCCAGCAGGGGGACTAGCGGAAACAATGAGCAGTTCTTC. The chain employs TRBV10-2 and TRBJ2-1, with 11 bases lining up with TRBD2. The V and J ends lost 6 bases and 5 bases, in that order; junction bases with no gene match: 3. The CDR3 length is 14 residues. In germline, CDR1 is WSHSY, CDR2 SAAADI.

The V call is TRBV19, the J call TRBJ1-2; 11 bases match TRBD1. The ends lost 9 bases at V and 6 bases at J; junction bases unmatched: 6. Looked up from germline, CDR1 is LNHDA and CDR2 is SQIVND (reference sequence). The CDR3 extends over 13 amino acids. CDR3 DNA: TGTGCCAGCAAGGGACAGGGGGTGGATGGCTACACCTTC. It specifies CASKGQGVDGYTF.

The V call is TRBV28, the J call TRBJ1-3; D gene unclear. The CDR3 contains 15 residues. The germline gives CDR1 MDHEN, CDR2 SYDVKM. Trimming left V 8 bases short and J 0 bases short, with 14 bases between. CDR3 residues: CASYRAGSSGNTIYF. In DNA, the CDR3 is TGTGCCAGCTATAGGGCCGGGAGCTCTGGAAACACCATATATTTT. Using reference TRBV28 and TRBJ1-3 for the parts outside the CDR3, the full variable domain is DVKVTQSSRYLVKRTGEKVFLECVQDMDHENMFWYRQDPGLGLRLIYFSYDVKMKEKGDIPEGYSVSREKKERFSLILESASTNQTSMYLCASYRAGSSGNTIYFGEGSWLTVV.

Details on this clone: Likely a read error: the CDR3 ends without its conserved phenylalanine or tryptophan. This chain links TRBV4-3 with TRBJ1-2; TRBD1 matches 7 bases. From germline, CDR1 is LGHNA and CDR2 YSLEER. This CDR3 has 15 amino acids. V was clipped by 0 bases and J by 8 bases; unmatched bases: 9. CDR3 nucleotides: TGCGCCAGCAGCCAAGATCGAGACAGGGACGACGGCTACACCCTC. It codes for CASSQDRDRDDGYTL.

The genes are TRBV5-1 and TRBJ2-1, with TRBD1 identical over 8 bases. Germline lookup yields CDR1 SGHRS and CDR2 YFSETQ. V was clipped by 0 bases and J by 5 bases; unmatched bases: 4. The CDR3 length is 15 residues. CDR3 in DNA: TGCGCCAGCAGCTTGGGAGGGACAGGAAACAATGAGCAGTTCTTC. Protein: CASSLGGTGNNEQFF.

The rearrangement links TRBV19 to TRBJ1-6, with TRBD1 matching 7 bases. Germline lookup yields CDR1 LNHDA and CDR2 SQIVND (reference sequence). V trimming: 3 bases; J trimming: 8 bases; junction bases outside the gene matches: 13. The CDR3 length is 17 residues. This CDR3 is CASSISSRQGYYSPLHF. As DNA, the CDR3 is TGTGCCAGTAGTATTAGCTCCCGACAGGGCTACTATTCACCCCTCCACTTT.